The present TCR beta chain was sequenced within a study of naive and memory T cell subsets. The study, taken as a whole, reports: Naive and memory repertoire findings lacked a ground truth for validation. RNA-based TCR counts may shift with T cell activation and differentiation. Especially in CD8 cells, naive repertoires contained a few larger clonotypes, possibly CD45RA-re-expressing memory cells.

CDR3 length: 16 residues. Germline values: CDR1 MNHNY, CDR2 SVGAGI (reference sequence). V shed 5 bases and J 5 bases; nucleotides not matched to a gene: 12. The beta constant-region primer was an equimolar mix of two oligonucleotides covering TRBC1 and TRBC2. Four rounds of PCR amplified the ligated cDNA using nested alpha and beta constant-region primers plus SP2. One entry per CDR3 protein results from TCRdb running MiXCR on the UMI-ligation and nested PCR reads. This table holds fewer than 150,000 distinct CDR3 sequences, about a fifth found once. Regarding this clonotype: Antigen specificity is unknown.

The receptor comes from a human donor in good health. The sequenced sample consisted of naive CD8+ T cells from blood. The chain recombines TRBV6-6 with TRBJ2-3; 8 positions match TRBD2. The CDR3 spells CASSGGSWLAGDTQYF. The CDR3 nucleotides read TGTGCCAGCAGTGGGGGGTCGTGGCTAGCGGGAGATACGCAGTATTTT.